This paragraph reports one T cell receptor (beta chain). The data derive from a study of blood T cell repertoires in COVID-19. V gave up 1 base and J gave up 1 base, with 6 bases separating them. The germline V gene has CDR1 SGHAT and CDR2 FQNNGV. This CDR3 spans 14 amino acids. The authors' processing: From reference gene primer amplification, estimates of nucleated cell counts were derived. The method was immunoSEQ multiplex PCR; TCRdb's version includes in-frame clones alone and lacks a portion of them. That table is the source of V, J and clone size, and D and trimming were worked out from the DNA. The top ten clones hold 0.9% to 1% of a sample with 300,000 to 400,000 clones, approximately 87% of them seen once.

Sequencing was carried out using PBMCs or T cells enriched from blood (not recorded which). The sequence came from a woman aged 30 to 39 with acute COVID-19. This chain connects TRBV11-2 to TRBJ2-3, with D perhaps matching TRBD1 (5 bases). This chain's CDR3 is CASSLVGGTDTQYF. The DNA of the CDR3 is TGTGCCAGCAGCTTAGTAGGGGGCACAGATACGCAGTATTTT.